The 10 T cell receptor beta chains reported below all come from one sample, sequenced in a study of CD8+CD57+ T cells in acquired aplastic anemia. TCR beta VDJ and CDR3 profiling used genomic DNA as template. TCRdb processed the reads anew with MiXCR; each CDR3 protein has one entry. The table has over 150,000 distinct CDR3 sequences, roughly 47% seen once; the top ten hold 0.9% to 1.2%. The material sequenced was sorted CD4+, CD8+, or CD8+CD57+ T cells (not recorded which) from PBMCs. All receptors derive from a human donor in good health.

In this sample, this clonotype turned up many times. The rearrangement joins TRBV5-8 to TRBJ1-6; D is unresolved. Germline V gene data show CDR1 as SGHTS and CDR2 as YDEGEE. The CDR3 loop spans 12 amino acids. The V and J ends lost 0 bases and 10 bases respectively, with 5 bases between them. The CDR3 sequence is CASSLGKSPLHF. Here the CDR3 DNA reads TGTGCCAGCAGCTTGGGGAAGTCACCCCTCCACTTT.

This clonotype has ten or more counts. J is TRBJ2-1 and V is TRBV4-2, with D maybe TRBD2 (6 bases). The CDR3 is made up of 15 amino acids. Germline values: CDR1 LGHNA, CDR2 YNFKEQ. V was shortened by 5 bases and J by 3 bases, with 14 bases between the two germline ends. The CDR3 here is CASSVRSGSYNEQFF. DNA of the CDR3: TGTGCCAGCAGCGTTCGTTCCGGGAGCTACAATGAGCAGTTCTTC.

The chain combines TRBV19 with TRBJ1-6; 10 nucleotides match TRBD1. Germline V gene data show CDR1 as LNHDA and CDR2 as SQIVND (reference sequence). This CDR3 contains 14 residues. The trim removed 10 bases at V and 9 bases at J, leaving 9 bases unmatched. CDR3 bases: TGTGCCACTCGCCCCGGGACAGGGGCTTCACCCCTCCACTTT. Protein sequence: CATRPGTGASPLHF.

The chain is built from TRBV15 and TRBJ2-2, with D possibly TRBD1 on 6 matching bases. The germline gives CDR1 LNHNV, CDR2 YYDKDF (reference sequence). V was pared by 0 bases and J by 3 bases, with 8 bases between. This CDR3 has 15 amino acids. The CDR3 nucleotides are TGTGCCACCAGCAGAGACAGGGGCGACACCGGGGAGCTGTTTTTT. Translated: CATSRDRGDTGELFF.

This clonotype has ten or more counts. The CDR3 region has the DNA TGCAGTGGGGGACTAGCGGGAGGTGGTGAGCAGTTCTTC. This translates into CSGGLAGGGEQFF. The V and J genes are TRBV20-1 and TRBJ2-1; 15 positions agree with TRBD2. Germline V gene data show CDR1 as DFQATT and CDR2 as SNEGSKA (reference sequence). This CDR3 is built from 13 residues. V lost 7 bases to trimming and J lost 9 bases; unmatched junction nucleotides: 4.

This clonotype was observed a few times. The J gene is TRBJ1-6, the V gene TRBV10-2; unclear D gene. The CDR3 runs 13 residues. The V gene lost 2 bases and the J gene lost 8 bases, with 7 bases spanning the gap. CDR1 and CDR2 from the germline V gene are WSHSY and SAAADI. The CDR3 DNA follows: TGCGCCAGCAGTGAGGACCCATATTCACCCCTCCACTTT. This codes for CASSEDPYSPLHF.

This clonotype was seen repeatedly, ten times or more. The chain is built from TRBV7-9 and TRBJ2-2; TRBD1 matches at 8 bases. Germline CDR1 reads SEHNR; CDR2 reads FQNEAQ (reference sequence). V lost 6 bases, J lost 1 base, and 4 bases stayed unmatched. This CDR3 spans 15 amino acids. CDR3 in amino acids: CASSHGQGNTGELFF. The DNA of the CDR3 is TGTGCCAGCAGTCATGGACAGGGGAACACCGGGGAGCTGTTTTTT.

This clonotype has a count of ten or more. The junction and the germline gene differ at one end; a read error may be behind it. The chain uses TRBV6-1 and TRBJ1-6, with D unresolved. The length of the CDR3 is 14 residues. Germline CDR1 is MNHNS and CDR2 is SASEGT. CDR3 amino acids: CASIEDGINSPLHF. CDR3 nucleotide sequence: TGTGCCAGCATTGAAGACGGAATTAATTCACCCCTCCACTTT.

This clonotype came up many times. The chain's CDR3 is CASSSTNYGYTF. In DNA form, the CDR3 reads TGTGCCAGCAGTTCTACTAACTATGGCTACACCTTC. This chain joins TRBV27 and TRBJ1-2; no firm D call. Germline CDR1 is MNHEY and CDR2 is SMNVEV (reference sequence). The ends were cut back, 4 bases at V and 0 bases at J, with 3 bases in the middle. CDR3 size: 12 residues.

The chain uses TRBV20-1 and TRBJ1-3, with TRBD1 as a possible D gene (6 bases). V lost 6 bases to trimming and J lost 1 base, with 10 bases between them. CDR3 size: 13 residues. CDR1 and CDR2 (germline): DFQATT, SNEGSKA (reference sequence). The DNA of the CDR3 is TGCAGTGCCACGACAGGTTCTGGAAACACCATATATTTT. Encoded protein: CSATTGSGNTIYF.